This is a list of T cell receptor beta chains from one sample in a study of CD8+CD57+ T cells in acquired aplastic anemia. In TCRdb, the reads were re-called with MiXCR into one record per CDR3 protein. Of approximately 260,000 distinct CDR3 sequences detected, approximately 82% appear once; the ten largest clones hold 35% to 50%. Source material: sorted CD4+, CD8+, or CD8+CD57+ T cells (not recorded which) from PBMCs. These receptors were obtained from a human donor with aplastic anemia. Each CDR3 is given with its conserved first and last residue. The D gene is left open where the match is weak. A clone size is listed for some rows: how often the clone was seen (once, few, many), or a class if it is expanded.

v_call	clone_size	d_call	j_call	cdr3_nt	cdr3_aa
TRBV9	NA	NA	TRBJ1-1	TGTGCCAGCAGCGTAGCTGGGAAAGGGAACACTGAAGCTTTCTTT	CASSVAGKGNTEAFF
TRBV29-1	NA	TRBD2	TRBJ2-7	TGCAGCGTTGAAGTCCTGGGGACTAGCGGGGATGGATACGAGCAGCACTTC	CSVEVLGTSGDGYEQHF
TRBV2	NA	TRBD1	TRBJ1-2	TGCGCCAGCAGCCAAGGGGAGAGGACAGGGAAGGACTATGGCTACACCTTC	CASSQGERTGKDYGYTF
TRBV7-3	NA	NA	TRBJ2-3	TGTGCCAGCTCAAGACAGGCAAACGCCGTCAAAGATACACATTATTTT	CASSRQANAVKDTHYF
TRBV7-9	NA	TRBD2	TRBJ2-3	TGTGCCAGCGGGTTAGCGGGAGCAGCCGCGACGTATTTTTTT	CASGLAGAAATYFF
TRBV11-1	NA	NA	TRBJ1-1	TGTGCCAGCAGCTTAGAAGTGAAAGCTGAAGCTTTCTTT	CASSLEVKAEAFF
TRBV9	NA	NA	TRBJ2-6	TGTGCCAGCAGGTTCGCGGGCAGATACGGGGCCAACGTCCTGACTTTC	CASRFAGRYGANVLTF
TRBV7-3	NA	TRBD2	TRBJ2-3	TGTGCCAGCAGCTTAGCGGGAGGGCCGAACACTCAAGCTTTT	CASSLAGGPNTQAF
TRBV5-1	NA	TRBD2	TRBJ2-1	TGCGCCAGCAGCTTGGCCTCTAGCGGGGGCGCCGGAAATGAGCAGTTCTTC	CASSLASSGGAGNEQFF
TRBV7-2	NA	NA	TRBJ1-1	TGTGCCAGCAGCTTAGATGTGGCACCGGACACTCAAGCTTTCTTT	CASSLDVAPDTQAFF
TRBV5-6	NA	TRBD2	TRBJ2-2	TGTGCCAGCAACGACGGGGGGAACACCTGGAAGCTGTTTTTT	CASNDGGNTWKLFF
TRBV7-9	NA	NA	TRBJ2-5	TGTGCCAGCAGCTTAGTACCCGGGGAGCAGTCCTTTGACTTC	CASSLVPGEQSFDF
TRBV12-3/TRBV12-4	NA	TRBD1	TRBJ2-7	TGTGCCAGCAGCCCAGGACAGGGACACGAGCAGTACTTC	CASSPGQGHEQYF
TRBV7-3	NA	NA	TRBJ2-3	TGTGCCACCAGAAGAGAAGCGAAAGCTGCAGAACCCCAGTATTTT	CATRREAKAAEPQYF
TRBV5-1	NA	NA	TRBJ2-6	TGCGCCAGCAGCTTTACGACAGGCTACGAGGCCAACGTCCTGACTTTC	CASSFTTGYEANVLTF
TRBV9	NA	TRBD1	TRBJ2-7	TGTGCCAGCAGCCTCAGTTGGGACAGAACCTACGAGCAGTACTTC	CASSLSWDRTYEQYF
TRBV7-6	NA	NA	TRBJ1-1	TGTGCCAGCAGCTCAGACAGATCACTTTCACCCCACCACTTCTTT	CASSSDRSLSPHHFF
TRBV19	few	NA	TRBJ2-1	TGTGCCAGCAGTATAGCCCGCGGAGCCTACAAGACCCAGTTCTTC	CASSIARGAYKTQFF
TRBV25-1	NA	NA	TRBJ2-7	TGTGCCAGCAGCTTACGCCTTGACGGGGACTACGAGCAGTACTTC	CASSLRLDGDYEQYF
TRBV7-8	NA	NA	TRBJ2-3	TGTGCCAGCAGCTATGATCCAGACGGGACACAGTATTTC	CASSYDPDGTQYF
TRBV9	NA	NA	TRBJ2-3	TGTGCCAGCGGCGCCGGTGGGAACGGTCAGTATTTCCAGTATTTT	CASGAGGNGQYFQYF
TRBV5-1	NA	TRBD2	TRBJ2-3	TGCGCCAGCAGCAACACTAGCGGGGGAGGGCAGTATTTT	CASSNTSGGGQYF
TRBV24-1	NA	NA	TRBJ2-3	TGTGCCACCAGTGACCCGGAAGGGGTAGATACGCAGTATTTT	CATSDPEGVDTQYF
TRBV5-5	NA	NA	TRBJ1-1	TGTGCCAGCAGCCAAGCAGACGGTGAAGCTTTCTTT	CASSQADGEAFF
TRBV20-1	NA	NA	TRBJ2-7	TGCAGTGCTAGAGGCACGAAGGGCGAGCAGTACTTC	CSARGTKGEQYF
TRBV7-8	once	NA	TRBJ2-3	TGTGCCAGCAGCTTAGGGTTAGCTGGCCGAAAGAATGAGTTT	CASSLGLAGRKNEF
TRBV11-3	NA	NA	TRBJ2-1	TGTGCCAGCAGCTTATCCCCAGAGAGGGGGAGCGATGAGCAGTTCTTC	CASSLSPERGSDEQFF
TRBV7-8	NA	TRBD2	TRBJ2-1	TGTGCCAGCAGCTTAGCTAGCGGGGACGCCTACGAGGAGTTCTTC	CASSLASGDAYEEFF
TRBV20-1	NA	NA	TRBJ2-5	TGCAGTGCCAGTAGTTGGGGACGCAAGAAAGAGACCCAGTACTTC	CSASSWGRKKETQYF
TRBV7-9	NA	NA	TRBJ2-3	TGTGCCAGCAGCTCTGGGGGCGGGGAGCTGTCTTTTGGTTTT	CASSSGGGELSFGF
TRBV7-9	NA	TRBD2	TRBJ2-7	TGCGCCAGCAGCCTAGAGCGGGGCGGGCAGTACTTC	CASSLERGGQYF
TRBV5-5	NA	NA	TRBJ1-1	TGTGCCAGCAGTTTCCGGTCCGGGGCGGGCACTGAAGCTTTCTTT	CASSFRSGAGTEAFF
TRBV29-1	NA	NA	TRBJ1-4	TGCAGCGCATCCTTTCCCAATGAAAAACTGTTTTTT	CSASFPNEKLFF
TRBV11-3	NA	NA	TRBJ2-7	TGTGCCAGCAGCTGGACGCACGAGCAGTACTTC	CASSWTHEQYF
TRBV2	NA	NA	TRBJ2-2	TGTGCCAGCTGGGACGGTCATGGGGGCGACACCGGGGAGTTGTTTTTT	CASWDGHGGDTGELFF
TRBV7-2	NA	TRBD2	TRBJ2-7	TGTGCCACCAGCATAGAGGGAGGGACCTACGAGCAGTACTTC	CATSIEGGTYEQYF
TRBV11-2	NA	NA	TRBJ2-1	TGTGCCAGCAGTGATGAGCGGACAGATGAGCAGTTCTTC	CASSDERTDEQFF
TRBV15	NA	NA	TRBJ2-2	TGTGCAAGCAGCTTAGGGGGAGGAGACACCGGGGAGCTGTTTTTT	CASSLGGGDTGELFF
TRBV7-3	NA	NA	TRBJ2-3	TGTGCCAGCAGCATCGGCGGAGGCGGGATAGAAACGCAGTTT	CASSIGGGGIETQF
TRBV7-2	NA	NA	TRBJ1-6	TGTGCCAGCAGCTTGGGACCGTCGAATTCACCCCTCCACTTT	CASSLGPSNSPLHF
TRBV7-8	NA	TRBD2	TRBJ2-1	TGCGCCAGCAGCTTAGAGGGACTAGCGAGAAAAAATGAGCAGTTCTTC	CASSLEGLARKNEQFF
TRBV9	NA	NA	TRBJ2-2	TGTGCCAGCAGCTTAGAACCCGGCGCGCTGTTTTTT	CASSLEPGALFF
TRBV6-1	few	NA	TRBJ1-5	TGTGCCAGCAGTAATGGACAGAAGAATCAGCCCCAGCATTTT	CASSNGQKNQPQHF
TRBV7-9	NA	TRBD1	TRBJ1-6	TGTGCCAGCAGTCATGATCGACAGGGGGCCCCCGAGCAGTTT	CASSHDRQGAPEQF
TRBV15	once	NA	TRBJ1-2	TGTGCCACCAGCACAGCGAGCGAGGAAGATACCCACAACTTC	CATSTASEEDTHNF
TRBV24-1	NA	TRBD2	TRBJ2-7	TGTGCCAGCAGGTTCATCGGGGAGGGCGACGAGCAGTACTTC	CASRFIGEGDEQYF